These 22 T cell receptor beta chains were all obtained from the same sample, sequenced in a study of cytomegalovirus exposure and HLA in healthy donors. It was with 60 Vbeta and 13 Jbeta primers that the PCR ran. Assay used: immunoSEQ multiplex PCR; TCRdb lists only in-frame clones, some missing. The repertoire holds fewer than 150,000 clones, 82% seen once, with 2% to 3% in the top ten. Material for sequencing was PBMCs. These receptors were collected from a male donor in good health and CMV-seronegative.

V is TRBV7-6 and J is TRBJ2-2; 7 bases map to TRBD2. CDR3 length: 16 amino acids. Trimming cost V 3 bases and J 6 bases; bases outside gene matches: 10. The germline CDR1 and CDR2 sequences are SGHVS and FNYEAQ. The CDR3 region is CASSLRAGETPGELFF. CDR3 coding DNA: TGTGCCAGCAGCTTGAGGGCGGGAGAAACCCCCGGGGAGCTGTTTTTT.

The chain couples TRBV7-9 to TRBJ2-3, with D perhaps TRBD2 (6 bases). The V gene's germline CDR1 is SEHNR and CDR2 FQNEAQ (reference sequence). The V gene lost 4 bases and the J gene lost 6 bases, with 11 bases spanning the gap. The CDR3 is 13 amino acids. The CDR3 loop is CASSSTRTDTQYF. For the CDR3, the DNA is TGTGCCAGCAGCTCGACTAGAACGGATACGCAGTATTTT.

This clone came up a few times. The genes are TRBV6-5 and TRBJ1-1; tentatively, D is TRBD1 (6 bases). The V gene's germline CDR1 is MNHEY and CDR2 SVGAGI. Trimming stripped 4 bases from V and 0 bases from J, with 9 bases between. The length of the CDR3 is 14 residues. The CDR3 spells CASSWDTLNTEAFF. The CDR3 DNA reads as TGTGCCAGCAGTTGGGACACCTTGAACACTGAAGCTTTCTTT.

This clone came up a few times. The V and J genes are TRBV6-5 and TRBJ1-4; D remains ambiguous. Trimming stripped 4 bases from V and 7 bases from J, with 19 bases between. CDR3 length: 16 residues. CDR1 and CDR2 from the germline V gene are MNHEY and SVGAGI. The CDR3 nucleotides are TGTGCCAGCAGTTTTTATCTGGGCCTTGGGCCTGAAAAACTGTTTTTT. It translates to CASSFYLGLGPEKLFF.

Only a few counts were recorded for this clone. The genes are TRBV23-1 and TRBJ1-1, with D uncertain. TRBV23-1 is annotated as an ORF whose role is uncertain. Trimming cost V 5 bases and J 1 base, with 8 bases left between them. CDR3 length: 13 residues. The CDR3 here is CASSKPGNTEAFF. The CDR3 region has the DNA TGCGCCAGCAGTAAACCAGGGAACACTGAAGCTTTCTTT.

The chain couples TRBV7-9 to TRBJ2-2, with D hard to call. Germline V gives CDR1 SEHNR, CDR2 FQNEAQ (reference sequence). The CDR3 sequence is 12 residues long. V shed 4 bases and J shed 7 bases, with 7 bases lying between them. In DNA, the CDR3 is TGTGCCAGCAGCTCGAGAGGCGGGGAGCTGTTTTTT. Translating it yields CASSSRGGELFF.

CDR3 loop: CASSSHTLGQGEAFF. In DNA, the CDR3 is TGTGCCAGCAGCTCCCACACTCTGGGACAGGGTGAAGCTTTCTTT. The V and J genes are TRBV11-2 and TRBJ1-1; 9 bases are a match to TRBD1. V shed 4 bases and J 7 bases; nucleotides not matched to a gene: 10. This CDR3 region has 15 residues. Germline CDR1 reads SGHAT; CDR2 reads FQNNGV. Together with reference TRBV11-2 and TRBJ1-1, the CDR3 gives the full variable domain: EAGVAQSPRYKIIEKRQSVAFWCNPISGHATLYWYQQILGQGPKLLIQFQNNGVVDDSQLPKDRFSAERLKGVDSTLKIQPAKLEDSAVYLCASSSHTLGQGEAFFGQGTRLTVV.

A single count supports this clone. The chain carries TRBV9 and TRBJ2-7, with D perhaps matching TRBD1 (5 bases). The CDR3 totals 13 residues. V lost 4 bases to trimming and J lost 3 bases, with 11 bases between them. CDR1 is SGDLS and CDR2 is YYNGEE in the germline V gene. The CDR3 sequence is CASSPRGFYEQYF. The CDR3 DNA reads TGTGCCAGCAGCCCTAGGGGTTTCTACGAGCAGTACTTC. The entire variable domain, with the rest obtained from reference TRBV9 and TRBJ2-7, is as follows: DSGVTQTPKHLITATGQRVTLRCSPRSGDLSVYWYQQSLDQGLQFLIQYYNGEERAKGNILERFSAQQFPDLHSELNLSSLELGDSALYFCASSPRGFYEQYFGPGTRLTVT.

The chain has TRBV11-3 and TRBJ1-5; TRBD1 might be the D (5 bases). Germline CDR1 SGHNT, CDR2 YENEEA. V dropped 0 bases and J dropped 3 bases, with 15 bases sitting between them. This CDR3 contains 17 residues. DNA for the CDR3: TGTGCCAGCAGCTTAGATCCTGGACATATACCCAATCAGCCCCAGCATTTT. Amino acid sequence: CASSLDPGHIPNQPQHF.

The CDR3 region has the DNA TGCAGCGCCCTGGCGAACACTGAAGCTTTCTTT. Amino acids: CSALANTEAFF. This chain connects TRBV29-1 to TRBJ1-1, with unresolved D. V was trimmed by 7 bases and J by 1 base, leaving 7 bases between them. The germline CDR1 and CDR2 sequences are SQVTM and ANQGSEA. The CDR3 is 11 amino acids.

The CDR3, as DNA: TGTGCCAGCAGCAAAGACAGGGGAGATGGCTACACCTTC. Its protein is CASSKDRGDGYTF. The chain joins TRBV5-6 to TRBJ1-2, with 8 positions matching TRBD1. This CDR3 comprises 13 residues. V lost 4 bases to trimming and J lost 6 bases; unmatched junction nucleotides: 5. Looked up from germline, CDR1 is SGHDT and CDR2 is YYEEEE. Based on the CDR3 plus reference TRBV5-6 and TRBJ1-2, the full variable domain is DAGVTQSPTHLIKTRGQQVTLRCSPKSGHDTVSWYQQALGQGPQFIFQYYEEEERQRGNFPDRFSGHQFPNYSSELNVNALLLGDSALYLCASSKDRGDGYTFGSGTRLTVV.

This sequence joins TRBV7-2 and TRBJ2-7; D might be TRBD1 (5 bases). V was shortened by 0 bases and J by 9 bases, with 9 bases between the two germline ends. The CDR3 has 12 amino acids. Germline loops: CDR1 SGHTA, CDR2 FQGNSA. The chain's CDR3 is CASSLAWGGQYF. The CDR3 DNA sequence: TGTGCCAGCAGCTTAGCCTGGGGCGGGCAGTACTTC.

The V and J genes are TRBV13 and TRBJ2-2; 7 bases map to TRBD1. Germline assignment: CDR1 PRHDT and CDR2 FYEKMQ (reference sequence). The CDR3 covers 13 residues. V lost 5 bases to trimming and J lost 8 bases; unmatched junction nucleotides: 5. The CDR3 protein is CASSIQGTGELFF. CDR3 DNA: TGTGCCAGCAGCATACAGGGGACGGGGGAGCTGTTTTTT.

The chain carries TRBV27 and TRBJ2-7; TRBD1 agrees at 7 bases. Germline V gene sequence: CDR1 MNHEY, CDR2 SMNVEV (reference sequence). The CDR3 is made up of 13 amino acids. The junction had 1 base not matched to a gene; V was cut back by 0 bases and J by 5 bases. CDR3 residues: CASSLSGGNEQYF. DNA of the CDR3: TGTGCCAGCAGTTTATCAGGGGGCAACGAGCAGTACTTC.

The gene calls are TRBV7-3 and TRBJ2-2; D gene unclear. CDR1 is SGHTA and CDR2 is FQGTGA in the germline V gene. Trimming took 5 bases from V and 2 from J, leaving 6 bases between them. The CDR3 consists of 13 residues. CDR3 bases: TGTGCCAGCAGCCCTAGTAACACCGGGGAGCTGTTTTTT. Its protein product is CASSPSNTGELFF.

The chain is built from TRBV14 and TRBJ2-1, with 10 nucleotides matching TRBD2. V lost 5 bases to trimming and J lost 10 bases; unmatched junction nucleotides: 11. This CDR3 is 15 amino acids long. Germline CDR1 and CDR2: SGHDN and FVKESK. DNA for the CDR3: TGTGCCAGCAGCACGGGCGTAGCGGGAGGTACGGAGCAGTTCTTC. Its protein is CASSTGVAGGTEQFF.

This chain uses TRBV18 with TRBJ2-5; TRBD2 matches 13 bases. Germline V lookup: CDR1 KGHSH, CDR2 LQKENI. V dropped 0 bases and J dropped 5; count of bases not matched to a gene: 12. The CDR3 extends over 19 amino acids. The CDR3 here is CASSPPPGTSGVVFETQYF. The CDR3 DNA reads as TGTGCCAGCTCACCACCGCCGGGGACTAGCGGGGTGGTATTCGAGACCCAGTACTTC. Filled out from reference TRBV18 and TRBJ2-5, the complete variable domain reads NAGVMQNPRHLVRRRGQEARLRCSPMKGHSHVYWYRQLPEEGLKFMVYLQKENIIDESGMPKERFSAEFPKEGPSILRIQQVVRGDSAAYFCASSPPPGTSGVVFETQYFGPGTRLLVL.

V usage is TRBV5-1 and J usage is TRBJ2-2, with a tentative D call TRBD2 (5 bases). Per the germline V gene, CDR1 is SGHRS and CDR2 is YFSETQ. V lost 6 bases to trimming and J lost 7 bases, with 19 bases between them. The CDR3 contains 15 residues. CDR3 amino acids: CASKNLSVASGELFF. The CDR3 coding sequence is TGCGCCAGCAAGAACCTCTCAGTAGCGAGCGGGGAGCTGTTTTTT.

The chain couples TRBV9 to TRBJ1-4; tentatively, D is TRBD1 (5 bases). Germline V gene data show CDR1 as SGDLS and CDR2 as YYNGEE. The CDR3 consists of 14 residues. V lost 4 bases, J lost 6 bases, and 13 bases lay in between. The CDR3 loop is CASSLRGADEKLFF. CDR3 in DNA: TGTGCCAGCAGCCTCCGTGGGGCGGATGAAAAACTGTTTTTT.

The chain carries TRBV5-1 and TRBJ2-5; 11 positions match TRBD1. The DNA end is more similar to TRBJ2-7, so the J call may be wrong. This CDR3 has 14 residues. Germline V gene data show CDR1 as SGHRS and CDR2 as YFSETQ. Written as DNA, the CDR3 is TGCGCCAGCAGCTTGGGGGACAGGGGGTACGAGCAGTACTTC. This sequence encodes CASSLGDRGYEQYF.

The chain employs TRBV7-2 and TRBJ2-2; tentatively, D is TRBD2 (6 bases). The CDR3 runs to 16 residues. V dropped 4 bases and J dropped 7 bases, with 19 bases sitting between them. Germline assignment: CDR1 SGHTA and CDR2 FQGNSA. This CDR3 reads CASSSQGGGTGGELFF. The CDR3 DNA is TGTGCCAGCAGCTCCCAGGGAGGCGGTACGGGCGGGGAGCTGTTTTTT.

This clone occurred once. This chain links TRBV9 with TRBJ2-3; D unclear. Trimming took 0 bases from V and 3 from J, leaving 11 bases between them. Germline V gene lookup returns CDR1 SGDLS and CDR2 YYNGEE. The CDR3 totals 15 residues. This chain's CDR3 is CASSVERQTTDTQYF. CDR3 nucleotide sequence: TGTGCCAGCAGCGTAGAACGGCAGACAACAGATACGCAGTATTTT. Variable domain in full (rest from reference TRBV9 and TRBJ2-3): DSGVTQTPKHLITATGQRVTLRCSPRSGDLSVYWYQQSLDQGLQFLIQYYNGEERAKGNILERFSAQQFPDLHSELNLSSLELGDSALYFCASSVERQTTDTQYFGPGTRLTVL.